This section outlines one TCR beta chain sequence together with its context. V gave up 1 base and J gave up 2 bases, with 10 bases separating them. CDR1 is SGHRS, CDR2 YFSETQ, per germline. This CDR3 is built from 15 residues. This entry comes from a study of blood T cell repertoires in COVID-19. Cohorts were determined from participant-reported clinical history. Per the authors' pipeline: Cell counts per sample came from amplifying reference gene primers. Sequencing was performed with immunoSEQ multiplex PCR; in TCRdb, only in-frame clones are kept and a portion is missing. V, J and clone size were drawn from that table, and D and trimming were deduced from the DNA. The table lists hundreds of thousands of clones, roughly nine tenths of them singletons.

The V and J genes are TRBV5-1 and TRBJ2-1; D not resolved. Sequencing was carried out using PBMCs or T cells enriched from blood (not recorded which). This clonotype originated in a man under 40 who had recovered from COVID-19. The CDR3 DNA reads TGCGCCAGCAGCTTGTCCAGCGCGACCTACAATGAGCAGTTCTTC. Translation gives CASSLSSATYNEQFF.